Listed below are T cell receptor beta chains from one sample, sequenced in a study of blood T cell repertoires in COVID-19. Generated by immunoSEQ multiplex PCR, the TCRdb table keeps only in-frame clones and is missing some. In the table there are around 100,000 clones, around 85% of which are singletons. The sample was peripheral blood. The receptors here all came from a human donor in a cohort sampled during active COVID-19. CDR3s include the opening cysteine and the closing phenylalanine or tryptophan. Fields, in order: D gene, V gene, clone size, J gene, CDR3 protein, CDR3 DNA. The D gene is left open where the match is weak. The size entry is marked missing in some rows and otherwise reads once, few, many or a size class.

NA,TRBV5-1,NA,TRBJ1-1,CASAPQGGTEAFF,TGCGCCAGCGCCCCGCAGGGTGGCACTGAAGCTTTCTTT
NA,TRBV5-1,NA,TRBJ1-2,CASSLAGMGGYTF,TGCGCCAGCAGCTTGGCGGGGATGGGTGGCTACACCTTC
NA,TRBV28,few,TRBJ1-5,CASSLRGSNQPQHF,TGTGCCAGCAGTTTGAGGGGGAGCAATCAGCCCCAGCATTTT
NA,TRBV18,NA,TRBJ2-7,CASSPKVGLTAHEQYF,TGTGCCAGCTCCCCGAAAGTCGGACTGACTGCCCACGAGCAGTACTTC
TRBD2,TRBV7-2,NA,TRBJ2-1,CASSPRLAISSYNEQFF,TGTGCCAGCAGCCCGAGACTAGCGATAAGCTCCTACAATGAGCAGTTCTTC
NA,TRBV7-2,NA,TRBJ2-5,CASSLVLARQETQYF,TGTGCCAGCAGCTTAGTCCTAGCGAGACAAGAGACCCAGTACTTC
TRBD2,TRBV19,NA,TRBJ2-3,CASSRDYRNTQYF,TGTGCCAGTAGTCGGGACTATAGGAATACGCAGTATTTT
NA,TRBV6-5,NA,TRBJ2-1,CASSPGQTSYNEQFF,TGTGCCAGCAGCCCCGGACAGACCTCCTACAATGAGCAGTTCTTC
NA,TRBV3-1/TRBV3-2,NA,TRBJ1-2,CASSQDRYGYTF,TGTGCCAGCAGCCAAGATCGCTATGGCTACACCTTC
NA,TRBV19,NA,TRBJ2-3,CASSARQLSTDTQYF,TGTGCCAGTAGCGCCCGACAGCTGAGCACAGATACGCAGTATTTT
NA,TRBV7-2,NA,TRBJ1-5,CASSSDRSSNQPQHF,TGTGCCAGCAGCTCCGACAGGTCTAGCAATCAGCCCCAGCATTTT
NA,TRBV5-1,NA,TRBJ1-1,CASSQTGKGTEAFF,TGCGCCAGCAGCCAGACCGGGAAGGGAACTGAAGCTTTCTTT
NA,TRBV6-2/TRBV6-3,NA,TRBJ1-1,CASSPITGGSGTEAFF,TGTGCCAGCAGCCCTATTACTGGGGGGAGTGGTACTGAAGCTTTCTTT
TRBD1,TRBV18,NA,TRBJ2-6,CASSQDRAGANVLTF,TGTGCCAGCTCCCAAGACAGGGCTGGGGCCAACGTCCTGACTTTC
NA,TRBV7-9,NA,TRBJ2-3,CASSRSSYTQYF,TGTGCCAGCAGCCGGTCCTCTTATACGCAGTATTTT
TRBD1,TRBV12-5,NA,TRBJ1-5,CASAPGQTPNQPQHF,TGTGCTAGTGCCCCGGGACAGACCCCCAATCAGCCCCAGCATTTT
NA,TRBV21-1,NA,TRBJ2-7,CASSNRLTYEQYF,TGTGCCAGCAGCAACAGACTTACCTACGAGCAGTACTTC
TRBD1,TRBV18,NA,TRBJ1-1,CASSPDRDTEAFF,TGTGCCAGCTCACCCGACAGGGACACTGAAGCTTTCTTT
NA,TRBV7-8,few,TRBJ2-2,CASSSLVFGELFF,TGTGCCAGCAGCAGCTTGGTATTCGGGGAGCTGTTTTTT
TRBD1,TRBV3-1/TRBV3-2,NA,TRBJ2-7,CASSQDRQGFQYF,TGTGCCAGCAGCCAAGATAGACAGGGGTTTCAGTACTTC
NA,TRBV3-1/TRBV3-2,NA,TRBJ1-2,CASSQVSGQLIYGYTF,TGTGCCAGCAGCCAAGTATCCGGACAGCTGATCTATGGCTACACCTTC
TRBD1,TRBV5-1,once,TRBJ1-1,CASSVGGTGGRTEAFF,TGCGCCAGCAGCGTCGGGGGGACAGGGGGCCGGACTGAAGCTTTCTTT
TRBD2,TRBV2,NA,TRBJ2-1,CASIRTSGTYNEQFF,TGTGCCAGCATTAGGACTAGCGGTACCTACAATGAGCAGTTCTTC
TRBD1,TRBV5-1,NA,TRBJ2-5,CASSLGTGETQYF,TGCGCCAGCAGCTTAGGGACAGGAGAGACCCAGTACTTC
NA,TRBV21-1,once,TRBJ1-3,CASSGRQGLSGNTIYF,TGTGCCAGCAGCGGGCGACAGGGGCTCTCTGGAAACACCATATATTTT
NA,TRBV5-1,NA,TRBJ1-6,CASSLGQGSNSPLHF,TGCGCCAGCAGCTTGGGCCAGGGGTCCAATTCACCCCTCCACTTT
NA,TRBV5-5,NA,TRBJ1-5,CASSSDFSNQPQHF,TGTGCCAGCAGCTCAGACTTTAGCAATCAGCCCCAGCATTTT
TRBD1,TRBV7-2,NA,TRBJ2-2,CASSSWGTANTGELFF,TGTGCCAGCAGCTCCTGGGGGACAGCGAACACCGGGGAGCTGTTTTTT
NA,TRBV27,NA,TRBJ1-6,CASDSCNSPLHF,TGTGCTAGCGACAGTTGTAATTCACCCCTCCACTTT
TRBD1,TRBV19,NA,TRBJ1-2,CASSLTDRRYGYTF,TGTGCCAGTAGTCTGACGGACAGGCGCTATGGCTACACCTTC
NA,TRBV27,NA,TRBJ2-3,CASLDYSRTDTQYF,TGTGCCAGCTTGGACTATTCTCGCACAGATACGCAGTATTTT
TRBD1,TRBV7-9,once,TRBJ1-5,CASSLGQGVNQPQHF,TGTGCCAGCAGCCTTGGACAGGGTGTCAATCAGCCCCAGCATTTT
TRBD1,TRBV2,NA,TRBJ1-2,CASTEPDRGGYGYTF,TGTGCCAGCACCGAACCTGACAGGGGTGGGTATGGCTACACCTTC
TRBD1,TRBV27,NA,TRBJ1-2,CASKQGTGTVYGYTF,TGTGCCAGCAAACAAGGGACAGGGACAGTCTATGGCTACACCTTC
NA,TRBV7-2,NA,TRBJ1-4,CASSLWGRDNEKLFF,TGTGCCAGCAGCTTATGGGGCAGAGATAATGAAAAACTGTTTTTT
NA,TRBV11-2,NA,TRBJ2-1,CASSRGAGYNEQFF,TGTGCCAGCAGCCGGGGGGCGGGATACAATGAGCAGTTCTTC
NA,TRBV10-3,NA,TRBJ1-1,CAISDRATNTEAFF,TGTGCCATCAGTGACAGGGCAACGAACACTGAAGCTTTCTTT
NA,TRBV7-9,NA,TRBJ2-7,CASSPSPPGHLDEQYF,TGTGCCAGCAGCCCCAGTCCCCCGGGACATTTAGACGAGCAGTACTTC
TRBD2,TRBV5-1,NA,TRBJ2-7,CASSLDLGGGGVNYEQYF,TGCGCCAGCAGCTTGGACCTGGGCGGCGGGGGTGTGAACTACGAGCAGTACTTC
NA,TRBV5-4,once,TRBJ2-7,CASSLTGSSYEQYF,TGTGCCAGCAGCTTGACAGGGAGCTCCTACGAGCAGTACTTC
TRBD1,TRBV6-2/TRBV6-3,NA,TRBJ1-2,CASSPETGVGYTF,TGTGCCAGCAGTCCGGAGACAGGGGTAGGCTACACCTTC
NA,TRBV6-1,few,TRBJ1-1,CASSEARGEGFRGGTEAFF,TGTGCCAGCAGTGAAGCACGCGGAGAGGGGTTCAGGGGCGGCACTGAAGCTTTCTTT
TRBD1,TRBV24-1,NA,TRBJ2-1,CATSEAGTAYNEQFF,TGTGCCACCAGTGAGGCCGGGACAGCGTACAATGAGCAGTTCTTC
NA,TRBV7-2,NA,TRBJ1-2,CASSLAVGAVGYTF,TGTGCCAGCAGCTTAGCGGTAGGAGCAGTAGGCTACACCTTC
NA,TRBV5-1,NA,TRBJ1-3,CASSLDYRPGNTIYF,TGCGCCAGCAGCTTGGATTACAGGCCTGGAAACACCATATATTTT
NA,TRBV10-3,NA,TRBJ1-1,CAISGARTDEAFF,TGTGCCATCAGCGGGGCGCGGACAGACGAAGCTTTCTTT
NA,TRBV6-4,NA,TRBJ2-4,CASSDESGEAKNIQYF,TGTGCCAGCAGTGACGAGTCAGGCGAAGCCAAAAACATTCAGTACTTC
NA,TRBV28,NA,TRBJ1-1,CASSLVQENTEAFF,TGTGCCAGCAGTTTAGTCCAGGAGAACACTGAAGCTTTCTTT
TRBD1,TRBV30,NA,TRBJ1-1,CAWTAGGRSTEAFF,TGTGCCTGGACGGCAGGGGGGCGAAGCACTGAAGCTTTCTTT
TRBD1,TRBV18,NA,TRBJ1-2,CASSPGQVLSYTF,TGTGCCAGCTCACCAGGACAGGTCCTGAGCTACACCTTC
TRBD2,TRBV12-5,NA,TRBJ2-1,CASGLVLIAGRAYNEQFF,TGTGCTAGTGGTTTGGTACTAATAGCGGGGAGGGCCTACAATGAGCAGTTCTTC